These T cell receptor beta chains were read from a single sample in a study of T cell responses to AZD1222 COVID-19 vaccine. Profiled with immunoSEQ multiplex PCR; TCRdb holds only in-frame clones, not every one. Found here are some 200,000 clones, approximately 91% of them singletons; the top ten hold roughly 0.99%. The starting material was peripheral blood, obtained on day 0 of AZD1222 vaccination. The source of these receptors is an adult in good health. Each CDR3 is given with its conserved first and last residue. Each record gives: V gene, clone size, J gene, CDR3 protein. The size of a clone is reported for some rows only, either as once, few or many, or as a class for expanded clones.

TRBV7-2	few	TRBJ2-7	CASSSNGYEQYF
TRBV6-5	NA	TRBJ1-2	CASSYPGQEIYTF
TRBV28	few	TRBJ2-5	CASSSDGEETQYF
TRBV24-1	once	TRBJ1-1	CATSDSMAGNTEAFF
TRBV15	NA	TRBJ2-2	CATRTGGAGTGELFF
TRBV7-8	NA	TRBJ2-3	CASSLVAGGVTDTQYF
TRBV5-3	NA	TRBJ1-6	CARSPPQEGLHNSPLHF
TRBV7-2	NA	TRBJ1-1	CASSLQQGGTEAFF
TRBV5-1	NA	TRBJ2-5	CASSNTGIKETQYF
TRBV6-1	NA	TRBJ1-1	CASSDADRATEAFF
TRBV11-2	NA	TRBJ2-2	CASSPRLAGVWGELFF
TRBV19	NA	TRBJ1-1	CASSKYTNTEAFF
TRBV9	NA	TRBJ1-5	CASSAGTGGSQPQHF
TRBV27	NA	TRBJ1-2	CASQAGGRWNYGYTF
TRBV27	few	TRBJ1-5	CASSLSGFSNQPQHF
TRBV5-1	once	TRBJ2-5	CASSLYPGQEETQYF
TRBV6-6	NA	TRBJ1-1	CASSYSSKAFF
TRBV18	NA	TRBJ1-6	CASPTGSSYNSPLHF
TRBV3-1/TRBV3-2	once	TRBJ1-5	CASSQGYGAIPLHF
TRBV15	NA	TRBJ1-4	CATSRSGEKLFF
TRBV19	NA	TRBJ2-3	CGSIGRGDTQYF
TRBV19	NA	TRBJ2-1	CASSIDLGDYNEQFF
TRBV5-8	NA	TRBJ2-1	CAGTGMVPTWNEQFF
TRBV5-6	NA	TRBJ2-3	CASSLMSRDTQYF
TRBV10-3	NA	TRBJ2-7	CAIKPWTNAPGQGAPYEQYF
TRBV2	NA	TRBJ1-5	CASARPSQAQHF
TRBV9	NA	TRBJ1-4	CASSAQPGGQGSEKLFF
TRBV21-1	once	TRBJ2-4	CASSRLMLWTGLAKNIQYF
TRBV19	NA	TRBJ2-7	CASGRNGREQYF
TRBV27	once	TRBJ2-1	CASSRIHSSHHDEQFF
TRBV27	NA	TRBJ1-6	CASSRGPNSPLHF
TRBV9	once	TRBJ2-5	CASSQTFARKETQYF
TRBV7-6	NA	TRBJ1-1	CASSPTLGQGSTEAFF
TRBV5-1	NA	TRBJ2-5	CASSDPQGGETQYF
TRBV28	once	TRBJ2-7	CASRNRQGSSYEQYF
TRBV25-1	NA	TRBJ2-1	CASSDGTGALGEQFF
TRBV24-1	NA	TRBJ2-2	CATGEAGDTGELFF
TRBV5-1	NA	TRBJ2-1	CASRAGTYSYNEQFF
TRBV10-2	NA	TRBJ1-1	CASTGPLGVVAEAFF
TRBV7-3	NA	TRBJ2-1	CASSLRGARFNEQFF
TRBV14	NA	TRBJ2-7	CASSLGVTYEQYF
TRBV27	NA	TRBJ1-5	CASSLAGQGFSNQPQHF
TRBV10-3	NA	TRBJ2-5	CAISESIGETQYF
TRBV9	NA	TRBJ2-1	CASSVGGGSLSDEQFF
TRBV5-3	few	TRBJ1-3	CARSRVTSGNTIYF
TRBV2	NA	TRBJ1-2	CASTLTGNYGYTF
TRBV5-1	NA	TRBJ1-3	CASSLDWGTAIYF
TRBV2	few	TRBJ2-1	CASSAVWGRDYNEQFF
TRBV6-5	NA	TRBJ2-7	CAGNSGRKRYEQYF
TRBV10-3	NA	TRBJ2-3	CAISDAGTGADTQYF
TRBV19	NA	TRBJ2-7	CASSGTDSYEQYF
TRBV10-3	NA	TRBJ1-1	CAISPRTGLGTEAFF
TRBV5-6	NA	TRBJ1-2	CASSLGWVLYDYNYGYTF
TRBV15	NA	TRBJ2-3	CATSRDRMGSTDTQYF
TRBV18	NA	TRBJ1-2	CASSPLGQNYGYTF
TRBV5-4	once	TRBJ2-1	CASSLIGSYNEQFF
TRBV28	NA	TRBJ2-4	CASTPEGTAKNIQYF
TRBV7-9	NA	TRBJ2-2	CAVAWDRGNTGELFF
TRBV7-3	NA	TRBJ2-2	CASSLVPSRGGELFF
TRBV16	NA	TRBJ2-7	CASSQSGRLLGYEQYF